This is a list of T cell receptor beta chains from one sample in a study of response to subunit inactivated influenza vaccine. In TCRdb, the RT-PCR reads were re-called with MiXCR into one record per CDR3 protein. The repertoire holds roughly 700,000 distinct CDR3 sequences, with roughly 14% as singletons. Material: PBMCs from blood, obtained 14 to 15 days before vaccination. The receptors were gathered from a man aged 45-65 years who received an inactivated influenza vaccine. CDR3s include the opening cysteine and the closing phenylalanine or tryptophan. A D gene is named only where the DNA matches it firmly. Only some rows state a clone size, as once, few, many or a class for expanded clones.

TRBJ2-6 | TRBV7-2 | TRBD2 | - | TGTGCCAGCAGCTTAGTAGCGGGGTTCTCTGGGGCCAACGTCCTGACTTTC | CASSLVAGFSGANVLTF
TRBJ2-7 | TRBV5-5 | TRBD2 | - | TGTGCCAGCAGTACCACCGGGACTACAGCCTACGAGCAGTACTTC | CASSTTGTTAYEQYF
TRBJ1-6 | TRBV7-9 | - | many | TGTGCCAGCAGTAAGGAAGCTTACTATAATTCACCCCTCCACTTT | CASSKEAYYNSPLHF
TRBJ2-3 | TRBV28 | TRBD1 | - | TGTGCCAGCAGGCTGGAGGGGACAGGGGTAGATACGCAGTATTTT | CASRLEGTGVDTQYF
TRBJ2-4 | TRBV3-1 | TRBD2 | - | TGTGCCAGCAGCCACCGCGGACTAGCGGGGGGCCACATTCAGTACTTC | CASSHRGLAGGHIQYF
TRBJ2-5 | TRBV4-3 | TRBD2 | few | TGCGCCAGCAGCCAAGGAAATCAGGGAGGGGAGACCCAGTACTTC | CASSQGNQGGETQYF
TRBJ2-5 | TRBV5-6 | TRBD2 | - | TGTGCCAGCAGCCCCAAAGGTAGCGGGGGATTCCAAGAGACCCAGTACTTC | CASSPKGSGGFQETQYF
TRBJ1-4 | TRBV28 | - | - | TGTGCCAGCAGCACTTGGGACGAAAAACTGTTTTTT | CASSTWDEKLFF
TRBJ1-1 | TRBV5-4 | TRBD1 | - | TGTGCCAGCAGCGGAGGACAGGGGACGAACACTGAAGCTTTCTTT | CASSGGQGTNTEAFF
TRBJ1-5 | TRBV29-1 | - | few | TGCAGCGTCGCAGCGGGGATAAGCCAGCCCCAGCATTTT | CSVAAGISQPQHF
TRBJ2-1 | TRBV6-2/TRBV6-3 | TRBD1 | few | TGTGCCAGCAGTTATCCAGGGGGCACTCACAATGAGCAGTTCTTC | CASSYPGGTHNEQFF
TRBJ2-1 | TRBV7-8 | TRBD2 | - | TGTGCCAGCCAACATAGCGGGGAGTCCTACAATGAGCAGTTCTTC | CASQHSGESYNEQFF
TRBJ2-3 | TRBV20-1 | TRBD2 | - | TGCAGTGCTAGAGATCCTGCGGGGGGCCACACAGATACGCAGTATTTT | CSARDPAGGHTDTQYF
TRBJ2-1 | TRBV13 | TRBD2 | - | TGTGCCAGCAGCTTAGTACCAGCGGGGCGCTACAATGAGCAGTTCTTC | CASSLVPAGRYNEQFF
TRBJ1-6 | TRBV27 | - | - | TGTGCCAGCAGTTTACAATACAGGGTTGGGAATTCACCCCTCCACTTT | CASSLQYRVGNSPLHF
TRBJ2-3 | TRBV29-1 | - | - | TGCAGCGTTGAGGGACGGATCACAGATACGCAGTATTTT | CSVEGRITDTQYF
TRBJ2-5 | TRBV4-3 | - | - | TGCGCCAGCAGCCAAGGGCTCACGAATCAAGAGACCCAGTACTTC | CASSQGLTNQETQYF
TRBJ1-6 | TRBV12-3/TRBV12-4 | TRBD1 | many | TGTGCCAGCAGTTACACGACAGGGACTAATTCACCCCTCCACTTT | CASSYTTGTNSPLHF
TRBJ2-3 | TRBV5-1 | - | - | TGCGCCAGCAGCTTGTCAGGGACAAAGGATACGCAGTATTTT | CASSLSGTKDTQYF
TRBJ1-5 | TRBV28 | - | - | TGTGCCAGCACCTCGTTTAGGGATAATCAGCCCCAGCATTTT | CASTSFRDNQPQHF
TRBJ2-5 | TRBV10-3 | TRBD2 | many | TGTGCCATCAGTGGGGGGACTAGAGTACAAGAGACCCAGTACTTC | CAISGGTRVQETQYF
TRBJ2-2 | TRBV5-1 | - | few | TGCGCCAGCAGCTCCACCGTGGGCACCGGGGAGCTGTTTTTT | CASSSTVGTGELFF
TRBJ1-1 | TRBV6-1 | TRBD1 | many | TGTGCCAGCAGCAAGACGGACAGGGTTTCTGAAGCTTTCTTT | CASSKTDRVSEAFF
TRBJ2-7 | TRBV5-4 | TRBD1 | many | TGTGCCAGCAGCTCCTGGGACAGGGGGCTCAACGAGCAGTACTTC | CASSSWDRGLNEQYF
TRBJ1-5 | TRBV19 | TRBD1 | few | TGTGCCAGTAGTATAGAAAGACAGGGCGTTGGGCCCCAGCATTTT | CASSIERQGVGPQHF
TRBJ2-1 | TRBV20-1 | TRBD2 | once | TGCAGTGCTAGCTCTCCGGGGGGATACAATGAGCAGTTCTTC | CSASSPGGYNEQFF
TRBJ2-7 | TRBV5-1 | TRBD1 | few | TGCGCCAGCAGCAGAGGGGACAGGGCTGTAGACGAGCAGTACTTC | CASSRGDRAVDEQYF
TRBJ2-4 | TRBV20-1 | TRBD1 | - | TGCAGTGCTAGATGGCCGGGACAGGGGGCCAAAAACATTCAGTACTTC | CSARWPGQGAKNIQYF
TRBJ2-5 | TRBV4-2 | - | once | TGTGCCAGCAGCCACTCAGGGGAGGGAAAGACCCAGTACTTC | CASSHSGEGKTQYF
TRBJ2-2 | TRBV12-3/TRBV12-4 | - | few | TGTGCCAGCAGTTTAGCATTTTTTGGGAGCGGGGAGCTGTTTTTT | CASSLAFFGSGELFF
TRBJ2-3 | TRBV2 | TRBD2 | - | TGTGCCAGCAGAATAGCGGGAAGCACAGATACGCAGTATTTT | CASRIAGSTDTQYF